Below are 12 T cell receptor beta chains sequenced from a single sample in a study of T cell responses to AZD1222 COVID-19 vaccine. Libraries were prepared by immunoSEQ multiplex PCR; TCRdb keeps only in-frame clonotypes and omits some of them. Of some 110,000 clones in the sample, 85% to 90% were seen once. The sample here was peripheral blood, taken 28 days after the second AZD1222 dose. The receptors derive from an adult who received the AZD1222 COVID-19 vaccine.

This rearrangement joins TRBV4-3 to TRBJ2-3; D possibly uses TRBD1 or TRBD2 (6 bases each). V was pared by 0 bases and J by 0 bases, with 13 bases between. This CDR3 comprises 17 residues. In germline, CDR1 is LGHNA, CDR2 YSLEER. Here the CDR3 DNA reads TGCGCCAGCAGCCAAGAGGTGAGGGGGGCTAGCACAGATACGCAGTATTTT. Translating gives CASSQEVRGASTDTQYF.

The CDR3 reads CASSITTDTQYF. DNA for the CDR3: TGTGCCAGCAGCATCACCACAGATACGCAGTATTTT. This chain uses TRBV7-3 with TRBJ2-3; D not certain. Trimming shortened V by 5 bases and J by 2 bases, and 5 bases separated the two germline ends. This CDR3 spans 12 amino acids. From germline, CDR1 is SGHTA and CDR2 FQGTGA. The full variable domain, completed using reference TRBV7-3 and TRBJ2-3, is GAGVSQTPSNKVTEKGKYVELRCDPISGHTALYWYRQSLGQGPEFLIYFQGTGAADDSGLPNDRFFAVRPEGSVSTLKIQRTERGDSAVYLCASSITTDTQYFGPGTRLTVL.

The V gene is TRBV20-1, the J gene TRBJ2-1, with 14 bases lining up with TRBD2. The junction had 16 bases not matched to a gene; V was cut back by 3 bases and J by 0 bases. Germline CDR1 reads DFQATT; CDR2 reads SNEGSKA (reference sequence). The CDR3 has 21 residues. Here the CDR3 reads CSASPIPGLAGVAGSYNEQFF. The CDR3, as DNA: TGCAGTGCTAGTCCTATACCGGGACTAGCGGGAGTCGCGGGCTCCTACAATGAGCAGTTCTTC.

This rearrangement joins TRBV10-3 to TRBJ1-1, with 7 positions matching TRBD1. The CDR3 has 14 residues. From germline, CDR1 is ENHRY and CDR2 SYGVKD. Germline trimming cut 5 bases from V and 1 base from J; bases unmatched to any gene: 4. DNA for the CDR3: TGTGCCATCAGTTCCAGGACAGGGAACACTGAAGCTTTCTTT. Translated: CAISSRTGNTEAFF.

The CDR3 coding sequence is TGTGCCAGCAGCTTAAACTCGAGACAGGAGGCCTACAATGAGCAGTTCTTC. The encoded protein is CASSLNSRQEAYNEQFF. The chain is built from TRBV7-3 and TRBJ2-1; D possibly corresponds to TRBD1 (6 bases). Trimming stripped 1 base from V and 2 bases from J, with 15 bases between. Germline V CDR1 and CDR2: SGHTA, FQGTGA. This CDR3 region has 17 residues.

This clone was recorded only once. Here the CDR3 reads CASSQEGQSRDEQFF. In nucleotides, the CDR3 is TGCGCCAGCAGCCAAGAGGGACAGTCGAGGGATGAGCAGTTCTTC. The chain couples TRBV4-3 to TRBJ2-1; 7 bases are shared with TRBD1. V shed 0 bases and J 8 bases; nucleotides not matched to a gene: 7. Germline loops: CDR1 LGHNA, CDR2 YSLEER. The CDR3 is 15 residues long.

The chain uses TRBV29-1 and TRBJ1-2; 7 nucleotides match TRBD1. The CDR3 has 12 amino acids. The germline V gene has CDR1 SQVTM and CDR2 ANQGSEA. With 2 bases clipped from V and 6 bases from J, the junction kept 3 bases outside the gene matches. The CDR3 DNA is TGCAGCGTTGAAACAGGGGTCGATGGCTACACCTTC. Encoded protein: CSVETGVDGYTF.

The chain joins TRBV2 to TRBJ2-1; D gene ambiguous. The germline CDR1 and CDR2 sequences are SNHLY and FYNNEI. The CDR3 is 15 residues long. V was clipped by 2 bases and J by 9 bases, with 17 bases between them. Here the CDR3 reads CASSESGIEISEQFF. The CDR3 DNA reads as TGTGCCAGCAGTGAATCTGGAATCGAAATCAGTGAGCAGTTCTTC.

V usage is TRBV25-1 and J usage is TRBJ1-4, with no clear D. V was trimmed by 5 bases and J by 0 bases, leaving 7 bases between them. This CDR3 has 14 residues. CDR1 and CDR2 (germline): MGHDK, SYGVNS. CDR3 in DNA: TGTGCCAGCAGTCCGGGAACAACTAATGAAAAACTGTTTTTT. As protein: CASSPGTTNEKLFF.

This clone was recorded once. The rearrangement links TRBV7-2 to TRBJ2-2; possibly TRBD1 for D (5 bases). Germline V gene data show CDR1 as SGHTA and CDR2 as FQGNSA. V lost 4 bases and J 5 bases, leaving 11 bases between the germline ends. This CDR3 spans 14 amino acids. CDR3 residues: CASSSSRVTGELFF. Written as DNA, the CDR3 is TGTGCCAGCAGCTCAAGCAGGGTAACCGGGGAGCTGTTTTTT. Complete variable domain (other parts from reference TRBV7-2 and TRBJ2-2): GAGVSQSPSNKVTEKGKDVELRCDPISGHTALYWYRQSLGQGLEFLIYFQGNSAPDKSGLPSDRFSAERTGGSVSTLTIQRTQQEDSAVYLCASSSSRVTGELFFGEGSRLTVL.

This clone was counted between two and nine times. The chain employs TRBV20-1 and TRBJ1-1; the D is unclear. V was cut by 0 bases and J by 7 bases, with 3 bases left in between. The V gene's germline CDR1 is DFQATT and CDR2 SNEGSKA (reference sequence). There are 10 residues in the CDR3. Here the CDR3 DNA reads TGCAGTGCTAGAGATTTTGAAGCTTTCTTT. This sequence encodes CSARDFEAFF.

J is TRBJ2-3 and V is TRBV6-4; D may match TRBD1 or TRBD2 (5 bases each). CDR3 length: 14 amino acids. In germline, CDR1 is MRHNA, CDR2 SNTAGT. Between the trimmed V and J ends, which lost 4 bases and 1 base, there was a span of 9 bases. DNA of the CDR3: TGTGCCAGCAGTGTCACGGGGCGCACAGATACGCAGTATTTT. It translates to CASSVTGRTDTQYF.